This T cell receptor beta chain was documented in a study of blood T cell repertoires in COVID-19. Germline V gene sequence: CDR1 SGDLS, CDR2 YYNGEE. V lost 4 bases to trimming and J lost 5 bases, with 12 bases between them. The CDR3 covers 13 residues. Clones were sequenced by immunoSEQ multiplex PCR, and TCRdb holds only the in-frame ones, with some missing. In the table there are around 250,000 clones, more than 85% of which are singletons. The J gene is TRBJ2-5, the V gene TRBV9; D gene uncertain. The TCR was taken from a woman in her 50s who had recovered from COVID-19. Sequenced material: PBMCs or T cells enriched from blood (not recorded which). The CDR3, as DNA: TGTGCCAGCAGCCCTGACTTGTTGGAGACCCAGTACTTC. Protein sequence: CASSPDLLETQYF.